This TCR beta chain comes out of a study of cytotoxic CD8 clonotypes in ibrutinib-treated CLL. Method: immunoSEQ multiplex PCR; TCRdb's copy keeps in-frame clones and lacks some. The data show 35,000 to 50,000 clones, with roughly 69% seen just once and 13% held by the top ten. CDR1 and CDR2 (germline): SGHVS, FQNEAQ. V was trimmed by 2 bases and J by 10 bases, leaving 6 bases between them. The CDR3 has 11 amino acids. With regard to this clone: Its antigen is undetermined.

Study-level points and caveats: The public clonotypes identified were infrequent and showed contraction or stability on treatment. Clonality climbed at ibrutinib response, then dropped toward baseline at progression.

The specimen comprised PBMCs, sampled after 12 months of ibrutinib treatment. The rearrangement uses TRBV7-8 and TRBJ2-1; perhaps TRBD1 as D (5 bases). This TCR was sampled from a human donor with chronic lymphocytic leukemia. In DNA form, the CDR3 reads TGTGCCAGCAGCTTAACAGGAGAGCAGTTCTTC. Protein: CASSLTGEQFF. The whole variable domain, filled in from reference TRBV7-8 and TRBJ2-1, reads GAGVSQSPRYKVAKRGQDVALRCDPISGHVSLFWYQQALGQGPEFLTYFQNEAQLDKSGLPSDRFFAERPEGSVSTLKIQRTQQEDSAVYLCASSLTGEQFFGPGTRLTVL.